The T cell receptor beta chain described here comes from a study of blood T cell repertoires in COVID-19. CDR1 SGHRS and CDR2 YFSETQ come from the germline V gene. Trimming cost V 1 base and J 0 bases; bases outside gene matches: 6. This CDR3 is 16 amino acids long. As originally analysed: For nucleated cells, counts were estimated from reference gene primer amplification. Some clones are missing from TCRdb's copy, which holds only in-frame ones; the method was immunoSEQ multiplex PCR. D and trimming come from the DNA, and the V and J calls and clone size come from that table. This table has approximately 280,000 clones, about 89% appearing once.

The receptor was derived from a man between 40 and 49 years old with acute or convalescent COVID-19. The specimen was peripheral blood. This chain links TRBV5-1 with TRBJ2-7; 8 nucleotides align to TRBD1. As DNA, the CDR3 is TGCGCCAGCAGCTTGAGGACAGGGAAGGGCTCCTACGAGCAGTACTTC. This encodes CASSLRTGKGSYEQYF. Complete variable domain (other parts from reference TRBV5-1 and TRBJ2-7): KAGVTQTPRYLIKTRGQQVTLSCSPISGHRSVSWYQQTPGQGLQFLFEYFSETQRNKGNFPGRFSGRQFSNSRSEMNVSTLELGDSALYLCASSLRTGKGSYEQYFGPGTRLTVT.